The 8 T cell receptor beta chains listed next were all sequenced from one sample in a study of metastatic and nonmetastatic thyroid tumors. Prior to thyroid surgery, none of the patients had received any treatment. TCRdb re-processed the PCR reads through MiXCR. The data contain around 40,000 clones, roughly 13% of them singletons. Material for sequencing was blood. The receptors were sampled from a female donor with papillary thyroid cancer or a benign thyroid nodule (not recorded which). Some clones in this sample may be carry-over from other donors' samples.

With regard to this clone: A much larger clone differs by one base, so this may be a read error. The sample carries other DNA sequences with the same CDR3. The CDR3 loop is CASSQDPINTEAFF. CDR3 nucleotide sequence: TGCGCCAGCAGCCAAGACCCTATTAACACTGAGGCTTTCTTT. The chain links TRBV4-1 to TRBJ1-1; D not resolved. This CDR3 has 14 residues. Germline V lookup: CDR1 MGHRA, CDR2 YSYEKL.

In regard to this clone: Just one base apart from a much larger clone, this may be a read error. This chain links TRBV5-5 with TRBJ1-4, with 8 bases lining up with TRBD1. The CDR3 length is 16 residues. Germline V gene lookup returns CDR1 SGHKS and CDR2 YYEKEE (reference sequence). The V segment lost 2 bases and the J segment 4 bases; nucleotides outside the gene matches: 7. Here the CDR3 DNA reads TGTGCCAGCAGCTTTGGACAGGGCCGTTATAATGAAAAACTGTTTTTT. It yields the protein CASSFGQGRYNEKLFF. Drawing the rest from reference TRBV5-5 and TRBJ1-4, the complete variable domain is DAGVTQSPTHLIKTRGQQVTLRCSPISGHKSVSWYQQVLGQGPQFIFQYYEKEERGRGNFPDRFSARQFPNYSSELNVNALLLGDSALYLCASSFGQGRYNEKLFFGSGTQLSVL.

This clone is categorized as medium-sized (0.01 to 0.1%). The V and J genes are TRBV28 and TRBJ2-7, with a possible D match to TRBD2 (6 bases). This CDR3 has 13 amino acids. CDR1 is MDHEN, CDR2 SYDVKM, per germline. Trimming stripped 3 bases from V and 6 bases from J, with 12 bases between. The CDR3 nucleotides read TGTGCCAGCAGTTTCGGCGGGACGGGCGAGCAGTACTTC. Protein: CASSFGGTGEQYF.

This clone was observed at least ten times. This chain's CDR3 is CATSDLKIEAFF. The DNA for the CDR3 is TGTGCCACCAGTGATTTGAAGATTGAAGCTTTCTTT. V usage is TRBV24-1 and J usage is TRBJ1-1; D is uncertain. Trimming pared 0 bases from V and 7 bases from J, leaving 5 bases between. Germline values: CDR1 KGHDR, CDR2 SFDVKD. This CDR3 contains 12 residues.

Of note for this clone: Germline and junction disagree at one end, which may indicate a read error. V is TRBV19 and J is TRBJ1-5, with 8 bases identical to TRBD1. The CDR3 covers 14 residues. The germline V gene has CDR1 LNHDA and CDR2 SQIVND (reference sequence). CDR3 bases: TGTGCCAGTAAGGACAGGGCTGGCAATCAGCACCAGCATTTT. Translation gives CASKDRAGNQHQHF.

This clone is categorized as medium-sized. The chain carries TRBV6-2 or TRBV6-3 and TRBJ2-1; D uncertain. Trimming took 6 bases from V and 7 from J, leaving 16 bases between them. Germline CDR1 MNHEY, CDR2 SVGEGT. The CDR3 covers 14 residues. CDR3 DNA sequence: TGTGCCAGCAGGAACTTAGTCCTCAATAATGAGCAGTTCTTC. Residues: CASRNLVLNNEQFF.

This clone has at least ten counts. A clone one base away is much larger, so this may be a read error. This sequence joins TRBV7-9 and TRBJ1-2; 8 bases agree with TRBD1. The junction had 10 bases not matched to a gene; V was cut back by 10 bases and J by 6 bases. The CDR3 has 13 amino acids. Germline lookup yields CDR1 SEHNR and CDR2 FQNEAQ (reference sequence). The DNA of the CDR3 is TGTGCCAACAGGGCGACAGGGGATAATGGCTACACCTTC. Translated, it gives CANRATGDNGYTF. Variable domain in full (rest from reference TRBV7-9 and TRBJ1-2): DTGVSQNPRHKITKRGQNVTFRCDPISEHNRLYWYRQTLGQGPEFLTYFQNEAQLEKSRLLSDRFSAERPKGSFSTLEIQRTEQGDSAMYLCANRATGDNGYTFGSGTRLTVV.

A word on this clone: Given a much more abundant clone one base away, this may be a read error. The chain couples TRBV18 to TRBJ1-3; D is uncertain. Germline V gives CDR1 KGHSH, CDR2 LQKENI. This CDR3 comprises 17 residues. The CDR3 sequence is CASSPPMGKRRGNTVYF. The CDR3 DNA reads TGTGCCAGCTCACCACCGATGGGGAAAAGGCGGGGAAACACCGTATATTTT.